This TCR beta chain was captured by sequencing in a study of neurological immune-mediated disorders. 5'RACE generated cDNA with 10-nucleotide random UMIs. Per sequencing run, 15-18 subjects together gave over 190 million TCR-beta sequences. Using its own MiXCR run on the 5' RACE reads, TCRdb lists one record per CDR3 protein. The profile shows about 45,000 distinct CDR3 sequences, about a fifth of them singletons. The CDR3 is 16 residues long. Looked up from germline, CDR1 is MNHNY and CDR2 is SVGAGI (reference sequence). Deletions cut 6 bases from V and 0 bases from J, with 17 bases between. Time point denoted: technical triplicate 3.

The sequence was collected from a man aged 55 to 70 with HTLV-1-associated myelopathy (HAM/TSP). The chain recombines TRBV6-6 with TRBJ1-1, with D possibly matching TRBD1 (5 bases). The material sequenced was PBMCs. Here the CDR3 DNA reads TGTGCCAGCAGCCAGGGAGGGGTCGGTATGAACACTGAAGCTTTCTTT. It specifies CASSQGGVGMNTEAFF.